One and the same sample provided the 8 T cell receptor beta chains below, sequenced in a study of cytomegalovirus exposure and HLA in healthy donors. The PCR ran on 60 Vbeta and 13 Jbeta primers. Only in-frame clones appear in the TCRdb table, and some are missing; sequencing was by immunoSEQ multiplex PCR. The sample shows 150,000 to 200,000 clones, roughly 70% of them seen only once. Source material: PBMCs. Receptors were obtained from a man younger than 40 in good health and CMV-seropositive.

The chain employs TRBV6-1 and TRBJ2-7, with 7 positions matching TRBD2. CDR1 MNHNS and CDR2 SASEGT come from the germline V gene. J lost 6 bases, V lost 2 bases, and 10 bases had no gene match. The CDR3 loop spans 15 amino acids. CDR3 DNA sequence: TGTGCCAGCAGTGAATGGGAGGGGACGAGGATCGAGCAGTACTTC. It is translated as CASSEWEGTRIEQYF.

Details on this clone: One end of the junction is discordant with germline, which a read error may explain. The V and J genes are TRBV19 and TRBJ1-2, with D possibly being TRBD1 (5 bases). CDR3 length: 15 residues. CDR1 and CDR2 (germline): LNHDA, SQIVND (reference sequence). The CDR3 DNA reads TGTGCCAGTAGTATAGGACGGGACTCGGGGTATGGCCACACCTTC. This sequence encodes CASSIGRDSGYGHTF.

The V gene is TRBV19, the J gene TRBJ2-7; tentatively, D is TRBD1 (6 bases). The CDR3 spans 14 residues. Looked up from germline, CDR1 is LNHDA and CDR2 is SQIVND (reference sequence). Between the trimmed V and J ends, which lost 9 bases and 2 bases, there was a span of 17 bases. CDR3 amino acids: CASTPSQGPYEQYF. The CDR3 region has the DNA TGTGCCAGCACCCCGAGCCAGGGGCCCTACGAGCAGTACTTC.

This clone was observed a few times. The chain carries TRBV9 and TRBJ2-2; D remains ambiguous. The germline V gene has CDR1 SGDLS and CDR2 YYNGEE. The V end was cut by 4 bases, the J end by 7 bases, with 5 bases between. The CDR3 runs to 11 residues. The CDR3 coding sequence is TGTGCCAGCAGCCGGAGCGGGGAGCTGTTTTTT. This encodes CASSRSGELFF.

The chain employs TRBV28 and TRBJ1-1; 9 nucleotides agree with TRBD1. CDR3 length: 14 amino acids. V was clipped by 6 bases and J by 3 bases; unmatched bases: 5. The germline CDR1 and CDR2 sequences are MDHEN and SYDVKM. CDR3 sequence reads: CASSPGDRDTEAFF. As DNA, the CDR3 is TGTGCCAGCAGCCCTGGGGACAGGGACACTGAAGCTTTCTTT.

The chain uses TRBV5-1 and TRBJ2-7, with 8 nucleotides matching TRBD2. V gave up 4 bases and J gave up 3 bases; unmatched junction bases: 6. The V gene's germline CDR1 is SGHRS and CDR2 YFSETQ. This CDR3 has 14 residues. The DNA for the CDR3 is TGCGCCAGCAGCCTACTAGCGGAGGGCTACGAGCAGTACTTC. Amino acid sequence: CASSLLAEGYEQYF.

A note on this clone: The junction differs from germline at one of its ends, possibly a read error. CDR3 residues: CASSASGFYNSPLHF. CDR3 nucleotide sequence: TGTGCCAGTAGTGCCTCGGGATTTTATAATTCACCCCTCCACTTT. J is TRBJ1-6 and V is TRBV25-1; D ambiguous. The CDR3 extends over 15 amino acids. Per the germline V gene, CDR1 is MGHDK and CDR2 is SYGVNS.

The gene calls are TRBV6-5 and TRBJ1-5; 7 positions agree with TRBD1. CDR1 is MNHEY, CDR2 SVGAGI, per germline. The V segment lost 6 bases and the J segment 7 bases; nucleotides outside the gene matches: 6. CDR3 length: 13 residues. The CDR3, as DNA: TGTGCCAGCAGCCCCAACAGGGGCCAGCCCCAGCATTTT. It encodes CASSPNRGQPQHF.